The next 32 T cell receptor beta chains were all read from a single sample in a study of technical replicates of blood from a handful of donors. Clones were read by immunoSEQ multiplex PCR, and TCRdb kept only the in-frame ones, dropping some. The sample records approximately 76,000 clones, approximately 86% being singletons. The sequencing input was PBMCs. These receptors came from a human donor in good health. Some clones in this sample may be carry-over from other donors' samples.

This clone was seen just once. This chain uses TRBV29-1 with TRBJ1-2, with TRBD1 identical over 11 bases. CDR3 size: 13 residues. Trimming took 6 bases from V and 6 from J; bases not matched to a gene: 6. Germline CDR1 and CDR2: SQVTM and ANQGSEA. As DNA, the CDR3 is TGCAGCGTAGGGGACAGGGGGTTTAATGGCTACACCTTC. Protein sequence: CSVGDRGFNGYTF.

This clone was observed a handful of times. The chain carries TRBV18 and TRBJ1-2; 10 bases align to TRBD1. The CDR3 runs to 15 residues. With 0 bases clipped from V and 7 bases from J, the junction kept 5 bases outside the gene matches. The germline V gene has CDR1 KGHSH and CDR2 LQKENI. The CDR3: CASSPPGQGRGGYTF. The CDR3 bases are TGTGCCAGCTCACCACCGGGACAGGGGAGGGGTGGCTACACCTTC.

The chain uses TRBV6-1 and TRBJ1-6, with TRBD1 as a possible D gene (5 bases). V was pared by 6 bases and J by 0 bases, with 9 bases between. The CDR3 is made up of 15 amino acids. CDR1 is MNHNS, CDR2 SASEGT, per germline. The CDR3 sequence: CASSGGSSYNSPLHF. CDR3 nucleotides: TGTGCCAGCAGCGGGGGTAGCTCCTATAATTCACCCCTCCACTTT.

The V call is TRBV6-5, the J call TRBJ1-1; possible D gene TRBD1, 6 bases. Germline CDR1 MNHEY, CDR2 SVGAGI. V lost 5 bases to trimming and J lost 1 base, with 11 bases between them. The CDR3 covers 14 residues. In DNA, the CDR3 is TGTGCCAGCAGTGCCGACAGGCGGAACACTGAAGCTTTCTTT. This gives the protein CASSADRRNTEAFF.

The chain combines TRBV7-9 with TRBJ2-2; D possibly corresponds to TRBD2 (5 bases). The ends were cut back, 11 bases at V and 4 bases at J, with 20 bases in the middle. The CDR3 covers 15 residues. Germline V lookup: CDR1 SEHNR, CDR2 FQNEAQ (reference sequence). CDR3 coding DNA: TGTGCCGGCTCGGGGTTCGGGTCCCGCACCGGGGAGCTGTTTTTT. Protein: CAGSGFGSRTGELFF. The entire variable domain, with the rest obtained from reference TRBV7-9 and TRBJ2-2, is as follows: DTGVSQNPRHKITKRGQNVTFRCDPISEHNRLYWYRQTLGQGPEFLTYFQNEAQLEKSRLLSDRFSAERPKGSFSTLEIQRTEQGDSAMYLCAGSGFGSRTGELFFGEGSRLTVL.

The chain couples TRBV6-5 to TRBJ2-7; D is possibly TRBD1 (5 bases). The CDR3 totals 13 residues. CDR1 is MNHEY and CDR2 is SVGAGI in the germline V gene. Trimming pared 6 bases from V and 2 bases from J, leaving 11 bases between. CDR3 DNA sequence: TGTGCCAGCAGAAGACAGATGACCTACGAGCAGTACTTC. Amino acid sequence: CASRRQMTYEQYF.

The gene calls are TRBV4-3 and TRBJ2-7, with D possibly TRBD1 on 5 matching bases. In germline, CDR1 is LGHNA, CDR2 YSLEER. The ends were cut back, 3 bases at V and 3 bases at J, with 18 bases in the middle. The CDR3 covers 16 residues. DNA of the CDR3: TGCGCCAGCAGCCATAGGCCCCCACCGACAGTCTACGAGCAGTACTTC. Its translation: CASSHRPPPTVYEQYF.

J is TRBJ2-1 and V is TRBV5-5; 10 nucleotides align to TRBD1. The CDR3 runs to 16 residues. The ends lost 3 bases at V and 7 bases at J; junction bases unmatched: 10. The germline CDR1 and CDR2 sequences are SGHKS and YYEKEE (reference sequence). The CDR3 DNA sequence: TGTGCCAGCAGCTGGCGGACAGGGGGTAGACAAAATGAGCAGTTCTTC. Translation: CASSWRTGGRQNEQFF.

This chain connects TRBV4-3 to TRBJ2-7, with no clear D. CDR3 length: 15 residues. V lost 0 bases, J lost 1 base, and 10 bases lay in between. Germline V gene lookup returns CDR1 LGHNA and CDR2 YSLEER. CDR3 DNA: TGCGCCAGCAGCCAAGATCAGGCAGGTTCCTACGAGCAGTACTTC. The encoded protein is CASSQDQAGSYEQYF.

The chain is built from TRBV7-2 and TRBJ2-4; 9 nucleotides match TRBD1. The CDR3 spans 15 residues. Trimming cost V 4 bases and J 2 bases; bases outside gene matches: 3. Germline V gene lookup returns CDR1 SGHTA and CDR2 FQGNSA. In DNA, the CDR3 is TGTGCCAGCAGCTGGGGGACAGGGTCCAAAAACATTCAGTACTTC. Amino acids: CASSWGTGSKNIQYF.

The J gene is TRBJ2-5, the V gene TRBV18; no firm D call. Germline V gene data show CDR1 as KGHSH and CDR2 as LQKENI. V gave up 3 bases and J gave up 2 bases, with 7 bases separating them. This CDR3 spans 13 amino acids. The CDR3 sequence: CASSPGQQETQYF. The CDR3 DNA reads as TGTGCCAGCTCACCTGGCCAGCAAGAGACCCAGTACTTC.

The table lists this clone with a count of one. One end of the junction does not line up with germline, which may come from a read error. Additional DNA sequences in this sample encode the identical CDR3. The rearrangement links TRBV6-5 to TRBJ2-7, with D possibly TRBD2 on 5 matching bases. This CDR3 is built from 14 residues. Per the germline V gene, CDR1 is MNHEY and CDR2 is SVGAGI. The CDR3 loop is CASSYSRESYEQYF. For the CDR3, the DNA is TGCGCCAGCAGTTACTCACGGGAATCCTACGAGCAGTACTTC.

V is TRBV9 and J is TRBJ2-2, with TRBD1 as a possible D gene (6 bases). Germline assignment: CDR1 SGDLS and CDR2 YYNGEE. The V and J ends lost 4 bases and 6 bases respectively, with 10 bases between them. The CDR3 has 13 amino acids. CDR3 sequence (DNA): TGTGCCAGCAGCTTATCAGGGGCCGGGGAGCTGTTTTTT. This codes for CASSLSGAGELFF.

The chain carries TRBV9 and TRBJ1-6, with 8 nucleotides matching TRBD1. Trimming took 7 bases from V and 6 from J; bases not matched to a gene: 6. The CDR3 extends over 14 amino acids. The germline CDR1 and CDR2 sequences are SGDLS and YYNGEE. The CDR3 bases are TGTGCCAGCGACAGGGGCAGCGGTAATTCACCCCTCCACTTT. It encodes CASDRGSGNSPLHF.

V and J are TRBV30 and TRBJ2-3, with 9 positions matching TRBD2. V shed 3 bases and J 1 base; nucleotides not matched to a gene: 2. This CDR3 has 14 residues. Looked up from germline, CDR1 is GTSNPN and CDR2 is SVGIG (reference sequence). CDR3 protein: CAWRTSGGTDTQYF. CDR3 coding DNA: TGTGCCTGGAGGACTAGCGGAGGCACAGATACGCAGTATTTT. Using reference TRBV30 and TRBJ2-3 for the parts outside the CDR3, the full variable domain is SQTIHQWPATLVQPVGSPLSLECTVEGTSNPNLYWYRQAAGRGLQLLFYSVGIGQISSEVPQNLSASRPQDRQFILSSKKLLLSDSGFYLCAWRTSGGTDTQYFGPGTRLTVL.

The chain employs TRBV4-2 and TRBJ1-4; 11 bases agree with TRBD1. The germline CDR1 and CDR2 sequences are LGHNA and YNFKEQ. This CDR3 comprises 18 residues. The junction had 11 bases not matched to a gene; V was cut back by 5 bases and J by 3 bases. The CDR3 DNA reads TGTGCCAGCAGCAAGGGTGGACAGGGGGCCGTGTCTAATGAAAAACTGTTTTTT. Its translation is CASSKGGQGAVSNEKLFF.

The rearrangement joins TRBV30 to TRBJ1-5, with TRBD1 as a possible D gene (5 bases). Germline lookup yields CDR1 GTSNPN and CDR2 SVGIG (reference sequence). V lost 3 bases and J 9 bases, leaving 15 bases between the germline ends. The length of the CDR3 is 13 residues. CDR3 DNA sequence: TGTGCCTGGAGCCTCCTTCCAGGGCGGCCCCAGCATTTT. It is translated as CAWSLLPGRPQHF.

The chain employs TRBV10-3 and TRBJ1-1, with D uncertain. Trimming cost V 6 bases and J 3 bases, with 14 bases left between them. The CDR3 sequence is 14 residues long. Looked up from germline, CDR1 is ENHRY and CDR2 is SYGVKD. The CDR3 is CAISPTGRDTEAFF. CDR3 DNA: TGTGCCATCAGCCCTACGGGGAGAGACACTGAAGCTTTCTTT.

A few counts support this clone. V gene TRBV4-1 combines with J gene TRBJ2-5; tentatively, D is TRBD2 (7 bases). This CDR3 is 17 amino acids long. With 4 bases removed from V and 3 bases from J, the gap between germline ends came to 21 bases. Germline CDR1 MGHRA, CDR2 YSYEKL. Written as DNA, the CDR3 is TGCGCCAGCAGCCTGTACCCCGGCGGAGGGGGGGAAGAGACCCAGTACTTC. Translated, it gives CASSLYPGGGGEETQYF.

This rearrangement joins TRBV5-1 to TRBJ2-3, with TRBD2 matching over 14 bases. The CDR3 consists of 16 residues. Germline V gives CDR1 SGHRS, CDR2 YFSETQ. V gave up 3 bases and J gave up 5 bases; unmatched junction bases: 5. The CDR3 DNA sequence: TGCGCCAGCAGCTCGGACGGGACTAGCGGGAGAGATACGCAGTATTTT. Translation gives CASSSDGTSGRDTQYF.

The rearrangement links TRBV6-6 to TRBJ1-2; 12 bases are a match to TRBD1. The ends lost 6 bases at V and 8 bases at J; junction bases unmatched: 7. The CDR3 loop spans 14 amino acids. Germline CDR1 is MNHNY and CDR2 is SVGAGI (reference sequence). The CDR3 nucleotides read TGTGCCAGCAGCCGGGACAGGGGGCGGGGGGGCTACACCTTC. Its translation is CASSRDRGRGGYTF.

This clone turned up a few times. This sequence joins TRBV14 and TRBJ1-4; 11 bases line up with TRBD1. The ends lost 9 bases at V and 7 bases at J; junction bases unmatched: 4. Germline V gene data show CDR1 as SGHDN and CDR2 as FVKESK. The CDR3 has 13 amino acids. The CDR3: CASSGTGGEKLFF. The CDR3 bases are TGTGCCAGTTCCGGGACAGGGGGTGAAAAACTGTTTTTT.

The chain carries TRBV18 and TRBJ1-2; no clear D gene. Trimming pared 0 bases from V and 8 bases from J, leaving 10 bases between. CDR1 is KGHSH and CDR2 is LQKENI in the germline V gene. The CDR3 loop spans 13 amino acids. The CDR3 DNA sequence: TGTGCCAGCTCACCACCCGCCAGGCTGGGCTACACCTTC. It yields the protein CASSPPARLGYTF.

V usage is TRBV2 and J usage is TRBJ1-5, with a possible D match to TRBD1 (6 bases). The V gene lost 6 bases and the J gene lost 2 bases, with 14 bases spanning the gap. CDR3 size: 15 residues. Germline V lookup: CDR1 SNHLY, CDR2 FYNNEI. The CDR3 region is CASRKQGYRNQPQHF. CDR3 in DNA: TGTGCCAGCAGGAAACAGGGATACCGCAATCAGCCCCAGCATTTT.

The V call is TRBV4-3, the J call TRBJ2-1; perhaps TRBD1 as D (6 bases). V shed 6 bases and J shed 4 bases, with 13 bases lying between them. The CDR3 length is 14 residues. Germline V gives CDR1 LGHNA, CDR2 YSLEER. The CDR3 is CASSELGGYNEQFF. The CDR3 DNA follows: TGCGCCAGCAGTGAACTAGGGGGTTACAATGAGCAGTTCTTC.

This clone was seen only once. This chain uses TRBV2 with TRBJ2-7; D is uncertain. The CDR3 totals 11 residues. CDR1 SNHLY and CDR2 FYNNEI come from the germline V gene. Trimming removed 7 bases at V and 0 bases at J, with 4 bases between. The DNA for the CDR3 is TGTGCCAGCATTTACTCCTACGAGCAGTACTTC. Translation: CASIYSYEQYF.

This chain connects TRBV11-3 to TRBJ2-5, with TRBD2 identical over 9 bases. This CDR3 comprises 16 residues. V lost 5 bases, J lost 4 bases, and 11 bases stayed unmatched. The germline gives CDR1 SGHNT, CDR2 YENEEA. As DNA, the CDR3 is TGTGCCAGCAGCCTATCCGGCGGGGGGGCGCGAGAGACCCAGTACTTC. It specifies CASSLSGGGARETQYF.

This chain joins TRBV6-5 and TRBJ2-7; a weak D match, TRBD1 (6 bases). Trimming stripped 6 bases from V and 0 bases from J, with 15 bases between. This CDR3 has 15 amino acids. Germline loops: CDR1 MNHEY, CDR2 SVGAGI. The CDR3 DNA reads TGTGCCAGCAGCCCCGGGGACACCAGCTCCTACGAGCAGTACTTC. Translated, it gives CASSPGDTSSYEQYF.

This chain uses TRBV18 with TRBJ1-4; possible D gene TRBD1, 5 bases. V was cut by 6 bases and J by 2 bases, with 13 bases left in between. Per germline, CDR1 KGHSH and CDR2 LQKENI. The CDR3 extends over 15 amino acids. The CDR3 loop is CASSPLTVTNEKLFF. CDR3 bases: TGTGCCAGCTCGCCCTTGACAGTTACTAATGAAAAACTGTTTTTT.

V is TRBV5-1 and J is TRBJ1-4; D may be TRBD1 (6 bases). The CDR3 runs 17 residues. V was cut by 5 bases and J by 1 base, with 18 bases left in between. The germline gives CDR1 SGHRS, CDR2 YFSETQ. The CDR3 loop reads CASRREGGAQTNEKLFF. Written as DNA, the CDR3 is TGCGCCAGCAGAAGGGAAGGGGGGGCGCAAACTAATGAAAAACTGTTTTTT. Full variable domain (remainder filled in from reference TRBV5-1 and TRBJ1-4): KAGVTQTPRYLIKTRGQQVTLSCSPISGHRSVSWYQQTPGQGLQFLFEYFSETQRNKGNFPGRFSGRQFSNSRSEMNVSTLELGDSALYLCASRREGGAQTNEKLFFGSGTQLSVL.

The rearrangement links TRBV5-4 to TRBJ1-5; D perhaps matches TRBD1 (5 bases). This CDR3 is 12 amino acids long. V dropped 0 bases and J dropped 13 bases, with 11 bases sitting between them. Germline loops: CDR1 SGHNT, CDR2 YYREEE (reference sequence). The CDR3 spells CASSLGGGRQHF. CDR3 DNA: TGTGCCAGCAGCTTGGGGGGCGGTAGGCAGCATTTT.

The V gene is TRBV2, the J gene TRBJ2-7, with 10 bases that match TRBD1. V lost 5 bases and J lost 4; bases outside the gene matches: 5. The CDR3 consists of 14 residues. CDR1 and CDR2 (germline): SNHLY, FYNNEI. The CDR3 region is CASSYDRGLYEQYF. The DNA of the CDR3 is TGTGCCAGCAGTTATGACAGGGGGCTGTACGAGCAGTACTTC.